These T cell receptor beta chains were read from a single sample in a study of blood T cells in healthy people across ages. TCRdb reanalysed the 5' RACE reads using MiXCR and keeps one entry per CDR3 protein. The sample carries around 870,000 distinct CDR3 sequences, less than 35% recorded once. The specimen sequenced was blood. The origin of the receptors is an elderly woman in good health. Both conserved end residues are part of each CDR3. The D gene is left open where the match is weak. Some rows mark clone size as missing; the rest say once, few, many or name a class of expanded clone.

J gene: TRBJ1-5
CDR3 length: 15
clone size: many
V gene: TRBV7-2
D gene: -
CDR3 DNA: TGTGCCAGCAGCTTAGGAGTAGGGTTCCCTCAGCCCCAGCATTTT
CDR3 protein: CASSLGVGFPQPQHF

J gene: TRBJ2-3
CDR3 length: 15
clone size: many
V gene: TRBV20-1
D gene: -
CDR3 DNA: TGCAGTCCCGAAGGCTGGGGACAAGACAAAGATACGCAGTATTTT
CDR3 protein: CSPEGWGQDKDTQYF

J gene: TRBJ2-5
CDR3 length: 14
clone size: -
V gene: TRBV7-8
D gene: -
CDR3 DNA: TGTGCCAGCAGCACTGACAACTTGGGAGAGACCCAGTACTTC
CDR3 protein: CASSTDNLGETQYF

J gene: TRBJ2-5
CDR3 length: 12
clone size: -
V gene: TRBV20-1
D gene: -
CDR3 DNA: TGCAGTGCTATGGGACACGGAGAGACCCAGTACTTC
CDR3 protein: CSAMGHGETQYF

J gene: TRBJ2-4
CDR3 length: 15
clone size: -
V gene: TRBV4-1
D gene: -
CDR3 DNA: TGCGCCAGCAGCCAAGAGACAGGCGACGTAGACATTCAGTACTTC
CDR3 protein: CASSQETGDVDIQYF

J gene: TRBJ2-3
CDR3 length: 16
clone size: many
V gene: TRBV12-3/TRBV12-4
D gene: TRBD2
CDR3 DNA: TGTGCCAGCAGTTGGGCTAGCGGGGGGCTCACAGATACGCAGTATTTT
CDR3 protein: CASSWASGGLTDTQYF

J gene: TRBJ2-7
CDR3 length: 15
clone size: many
V gene: TRBV5-6
D gene: -
CDR3 DNA: TGTGCCAGCAGCTCCGGAGCTAGGTCCGGCTACGAGCAGTACTTC
CDR3 protein: CASSSGARSGYEQYF

J gene: TRBJ2-7
CDR3 length: 15
clone size: -
V gene: TRBV5-1
D gene: TRBD2
CDR3 DNA: TGCGCCAGCAGTCCCAGGGCTAGCGGGGCGTTCGAGCAGTACTTC
CDR3 protein: CASSPRASGAFEQYF

J gene: TRBJ1-4
CDR3 length: 15
clone size: -
V gene: TRBV4-1
D gene: TRBD1
CDR3 DNA: TGCGCCAGCAGCCTTGCCGGGACAGGGCGTGAAAAACTGTTTTTT
CDR3 protein: CASSLAGTGREKLFF

J gene: TRBJ2-7
CDR3 length: 15
clone size: many
V gene: TRBV6-6
D gene: TRBD1
CDR3 DNA: TGTGCCAGCAGTTTAGGACAGGGAAGGGGGTACGAGCAGTACTTC
CDR3 protein: CASSLGQGRGYEQYF

J gene: TRBJ2-3
CDR3 length: 17
clone size: few
V gene: TRBV9
D gene: TRBD2
CDR3 DNA: TGTGCCAGCAGCGAGGGGACTAGCGGGGGGGCGGTAGATACGCAGTATTTT
CDR3 protein: CASSEGTSGGAVDTQYF

J gene: TRBJ2-7
CDR3 length: 12
clone size: many
V gene: TRBV12-3/TRBV12-4
D gene: -
CDR3 DNA: TGTGCCAGCAGCTCGGGTGGGGGCGAGCAGTACTTC
CDR3 protein: CASSSGGGEQYF

J gene: TRBJ2-3
CDR3 length: 15
clone size: -
V gene: TRBV27
D gene: -
CDR3 DNA: TGTGCCAGCAGTACGGGGGGCAGTGGCACAGATACGCAGTATTTT
CDR3 protein: CASSTGGSGTDTQYF

J gene: TRBJ2-7
CDR3 length: 14
clone size: many
V gene: TRBV7-2
D gene: -
CDR3 DNA: TGTGCCAGCAGCGTACAGGGCCCTTCCTACGAGCAGTACTTC
CDR3 protein: CASSVQGPSYEQYF

J gene: TRBJ1-2
CDR3 length: 13
clone size: many
V gene: TRBV6-5
D gene: TRBD1
CDR3 DNA: TGTGCCAGCAGACCGGGACAGGGGGCTTACTACACCTTC
CDR3 protein: CASRPGQGAYYTF

J gene: TRBJ1-2
CDR3 length: 18
clone size: many
V gene: TRBV6-6
D gene: -
CDR3 DNA: TGTGCCAGCAGTTACTCGATGGGACGGACAGTAACTAACTATGGCTACACCTTC
CDR3 protein: CASSYSMGRTVTNYGYTF

J gene: TRBJ2-1
CDR3 length: 15
clone size: many
V gene: TRBV4-3
D gene: TRBD1
CDR3 DNA: TGCGCCAGCAGCCCCGGGGACAGGGATTACAATGAGCAGTTCTTC
CDR3 protein: CASSPGDRDYNEQFF

J gene: TRBJ2-1
CDR3 length: 13
clone size: many
V gene: TRBV2
D gene: TRBD2
CDR3 DNA: TGTGCCAGCAGAGCGGGGGGTAGAAATGAGCAGTTCTTC
CDR3 protein: CASRAGGRNEQFF

J gene: TRBJ2-6
CDR3 length: 15
clone size: many
V gene: TRBV7-9
D gene: -
CDR3 DNA: TGTGCCAGCAGCTGGGACGGCTCTGGGGCCAACGTCCTGACTTTC
CDR3 protein: CASSWDGSGANVLTF

J gene: TRBJ1-1
CDR3 length: 14
clone size: few
V gene: TRBV29-1
D gene: TRBD1
CDR3 DNA: TGCAGCGTTGTGGGACAGATAATGAACACTGAAGCTTTCTTT
CDR3 protein: CSVVGQIMNTEAFF

J gene: TRBJ2-2
CDR3 length: 14
clone size: -
V gene: TRBV12-3/TRBV12-4
D gene: TRBD2
CDR3 DNA: TGTGCCACAGGGACTAGCGGGAGCCCAGTGGAGCTGTTTTTT
CDR3 protein: CATGTSGSPVELFF

J gene: TRBJ2-7
CDR3 length: 15
clone size: -
V gene: TRBV6-5
D gene: -
CDR3 DNA: TGTGCCAGCACCTCTCCCCTAGTGGGGGGCAACGAGCAGTACTTC
CDR3 protein: CASTSPLVGGNEQYF

J gene: TRBJ2-5
CDR3 length: 13
clone size: -
V gene: TRBV7-2
D gene: -
CDR3 DNA: TGTGCCAACAGCTTCTGGGGGGAGGAGACCCAGTACTTC
CDR3 protein: CANSFWGEETQYF

J gene: TRBJ2-2
CDR3 length: 12
clone size: -
V gene: TRBV20-1
D gene: -
CDR3 DNA: TGCAGTGCTCCATTTAATGTCGGGGAGCTGTTTTTT
CDR3 protein: CSAPFNVGELFF

J gene: TRBJ1-1
CDR3 length: 13
clone size: few
V gene: TRBV24-1
D gene: -
CDR3 DNA: TGTGCCACCAGTGACGGGGCGAGCACTGAAGCTTTCTTT
CDR3 protein: CATSDGASTEAFF